The 5 T cell receptor beta chains below all came from one sample that was sequenced in a study of OX40 agonist ivuxolimab in advanced cancers. TCRdb's copy holds only in-frame clones and misses some; the assay was immunoSEQ multiplex PCR. The sample holds approximately 70,000 clones, around 85% seen once. The input for sequencing was CD4+ or CD8+ T cells sorted from blood, taken in a trial of the OX40 agonist ivuxolimab. These TCRs come from an adult with an advanced solid tumor such as melanoma, head and neck, liver or kidney cancer.

The rearrangement uses TRBV7-7 and TRBJ1-6, with TRBD1 matching over 7 bases. Germline V lookup: CDR1 SSHAT, CDR2 FNYEAQ (reference sequence). J gave up 5 bases and V 4 bases, and 8 bases lay outside the gene matches. This CDR3 contains 16 residues. DNA for the CDR3: TGTGCCAGCAGCTCAGACAGGGTTCGGAATAATTCACCCCTCCACTTT. This encodes CASSSDRVRNNSPLHF.

The CDR3 protein is CAISESKRGSGELFF. The CDR3 bases are TGTGCCATCAGTGAGTCTAAGCGGGGTTCCGGGGAGCTGTTTTTT. The chain recombines TRBV10-3 with TRBJ2-2, with 7 bases fitting TRBD2. V shed 0 bases, J shed 6 bases, and the junction held 4 bases outside the gene matches. The germline CDR1 and CDR2 sequences are ENHRY and SYGVKD. CDR3 length: 15 residues.

The chain carries TRBV4-1 and TRBJ2-7, with D perhaps TRBD2 (5 bases). V was pared by 1 base and J by 3 bases, with 16 bases between. This CDR3 has 16 amino acids. Germline V CDR1 and CDR2: MGHRA, YSYEKL. CDR3 loop: CASSQAQGGTFYEQYF. The CDR3 DNA reads TGCGCCAGCAGCCAAGCCCAAGGAGGAACATTCTACGAGCAGTACTTC.

This clone was detected only once. CDR3 nucleotides: TGTGCCAGCTCACCCAATACGGACAGGGGAGAGACCCAGTACTTC. Translation: CASSPNTDRGETQYF. This chain joins TRBV18 and TRBJ2-5, with 9 bases lining up with TRBD1. The V segment lost 3 bases and the J segment 4 bases; nucleotides outside the gene matches: 6. The germline CDR1 and CDR2 sequences are KGHSH and LQKENI. The CDR3 extends over 15 amino acids.

V gene TRBV27 combines with J gene TRBJ2-1, with a weak D call TRBD2 (6 bases). The CDR3 runs 14 residues. Germline CDR1 reads MNHEY; CDR2 reads SMNVEV (reference sequence). Trimming left V 7 bases short and J 2 bases short, with 12 bases between. CDR3 nucleotide sequence: TGTGCCAGCAACCGACTAGGGGCCTACAATGAGCAGTTCTTC. It yields the protein CASNRLGAYNEQFF.